The 18 T cell receptor beta chains reported below all come from one sample, sequenced in a study of cytomegalovirus exposure and HLA in healthy donors. Clones were read by immunoSEQ multiplex PCR, and TCRdb kept only the in-frame ones, dropping some. This sample carries 120,000 or so clones, roughly 90% of them seen once, and the ten largest clones take under 2%. Sequencing input: PBMCs. These receptors all come from a woman between 18 and 29 years old in good health and CMV-seronegative.

The rearrangement links TRBV10-1 to TRBJ2-1; D might be TRBD2 (6 bases). There are 12 residues in the CDR3. Germline V lookup: CDR1 WNHNN, CDR2 SYGVQD (reference sequence). V was cut by 9 bases and J by 4 bases, with 10 bases left in between. This CDR3 is CARGDSYNEQFF. DNA for the CDR3: TGCGCCAGAGGGGACTCTTACAATGAGCAGTTCTTC.

V and J are TRBV29-1 and TRBJ2-7, with TRBD2 matching over 8 bases. CDR3 length equals 13 residues. The V and J ends lost 5 bases and 2 bases, in that order; junction bases with no gene match: 5. Per germline, CDR1 SQVTM and CDR2 ANQGSEA. This CDR3 is CSVSGLAPYEQYF. Written as DNA, the CDR3 is TGCAGCGTTAGTGGACTAGCTCCCTACGAGCAGTACTTC.

Details on this clone: The identical CDR3 is also encoded by other nucleotide sequences in the sample. This chain joins TRBV9 and TRBJ2-3; 9 bases map to TRBD2. This CDR3 spans 15 amino acids. The germline gives CDR1 SGDLS, CDR2 YYNGEE. V lost 4 bases and J lost 1; bases outside the gene matches: 4. The CDR3 region has the DNA TGTGCCAGCAGCCCATTAGCGGGGGGCACAGATACGCAGTATTTT. Protein product: CASSPLAGGTDTQYF.

The chain employs TRBV29-1 and TRBJ2-1; 9 nucleotides agree with TRBD1. The trim removed 5 bases at V and 6 bases at J, leaving 11 bases unmatched. The CDR3 length is 15 residues. In germline, CDR1 is SQVTM, CDR2 ANQGSEA. The CDR3 sequence: CSVSVWDRVRNEQFF. The CDR3 DNA reads as TGCAGCGTTTCGGTATGGGACAGGGTACGCAATGAGCAGTTCTTC.

The V and J genes are TRBV9 and TRBJ1-1; the D gene is possibly TRBD1 (6 bases). The V gene's germline CDR1 is SGDLS and CDR2 YYNGEE. V was clipped by 4 bases and J by 6 bases, with 16 bases between them. The CDR3 is made up of 14 amino acids. The CDR3 coding sequence is TGTGCCAGCAGCTTTCAGGGGCTAAGCTCTGAAGCTTTCTTT. It encodes CASSFQGLSSEAFF.

The chain recombines TRBV6-6 with TRBJ1-4; 9 bases fit TRBD1. CDR3 size: 15 residues. V dropped 7 bases and J dropped 4; count of bases not matched to a gene: 7. CDR1 and CDR2 (germline): MNHNY, SVGAGI (reference sequence). In DNA form, the CDR3 reads TGTGCCAGCACAATTGGGACAGGGCGTAATGAAAAACTGTTTTTT. Amino acids: CASTIGTGRNEKLFF.

V gene TRBV28 combines with J gene TRBJ2-5, with D uncertain. Germline CDR1 reads MDHEN; CDR2 reads SYDVKM. Trimming removed 5 bases at V and 8 bases at J, with 15 bases between. The length of the CDR3 is 13 residues. CDR3 protein: CASSPVLMGTQYF. The CDR3 region has the DNA TGTGCCAGCAGTCCAGTCCTCATGGGCACCCAGTACTTC.

The CDR3 DNA is TGTGCCAGCAGTTTGAGGGCGGACAGGGGATACACTGAAGCTTTCTTT. This encodes CASSLRADRGYTEAFF. The genes are TRBV28 and TRBJ1-1, with TRBD1 matching 9 bases. The CDR3 length is 16 residues. The V segment lost 3 bases and the J segment 3 bases; nucleotides outside the gene matches: 8. CDR1 and CDR2 (germline): MDHEN, SYDVKM.

V gene TRBV6-1 combines with J gene TRBJ1-2; no clear D gene. V dropped 1 base and J dropped 6 bases, with 12 bases sitting between them. This CDR3 spans 14 amino acids. Germline CDR1 MNHNS, CDR2 SASEGT. The CDR3 coding sequence is TGTGCCAGCAGTGAAGGGGAAGGGAGCCATGGCTACACCTTC. Protein sequence: CASSEGEGSHGYTF.

The gene calls are TRBV7-9 and TRBJ2-3; D call uncertain. The CDR3 consists of 13 residues. CDR1 and CDR2 from the germline V gene are SEHNR and FQNEAQ (reference sequence). Trimming left V 4 bases short and J 1 base short, with 6 bases between. The CDR3 reads CASSSGGTDTQYF. The CDR3 bases are TGTGCCAGCAGCTCCGGTGGCACAGATACGCAGTATTTT.

The chain combines TRBV5-4 with TRBJ1-1; the D gene is possibly TRBD1 (5 bases). Germline CDR1 reads SGHNT; CDR2 reads YYREEE (reference sequence). V was clipped by 1 base and J by 4 bases, with 11 bases between them. The CDR3 runs to 14 residues. The CDR3 protein is CASSLRDYPTEAFF. In DNA form, the CDR3 reads TGTGCCAGCAGCTTGAGGGACTATCCCACTGAAGCTTTCTTT.

This clone was seen a single time. The chain is built from TRBV5-1 and TRBJ1-2, with 11 bases matching TRBD1. Germline V gene lookup returns CDR1 SGHRS and CDR2 YFSETQ. The ends lost 0 bases at V and 8 bases at J; junction bases unmatched: 12. The CDR3 spans 17 residues. CDR3 sequence: CASSLEIDGTGGIGYTF. CDR3 nucleotide sequence: TGCGCCAGCAGCTTGGAAATAGACGGGACAGGGGGGATCGGCTACACCTTC.

This clone turned up a few times. The chain recombines TRBV30 with TRBJ1-2; no reliable D call. The V end lost 1 base, the J end lost 6 bases, and 12 bases lay between the germline ends. CDR3 length equals 13 residues. CDR1 and CDR2 (germline): GTSNPN, SVGIG (reference sequence). This CDR3 is CAWSDEISDGYTF. The CDR3 nucleotides read TGTGCCTGGAGTGACGAGATCTCGGATGGCTACACCTTC.

CDR3: CATSSLAGRSDEQFF. DNA of the CDR3: TGTGCCACCAGCAGTCTAGCGGGGAGGTCCGATGAGCAGTTCTTC. The chain employs TRBV15 and TRBJ2-1, with 9 bases that match TRBD2. The CDR3 has 15 residues. V was clipped by 3 bases and J by 8 bases; unmatched bases: 8. The germline V gene has CDR1 LNHNV and CDR2 YYDKDF (reference sequence).

The chain uses TRBV4-3 and TRBJ2-6; TRBD1 agrees at 7 bases. The V segment lost 3 bases and the J segment 1 base; nucleotides outside the gene matches: 3. Germline assignment: CDR1 LGHNA and CDR2 YSLEER. The CDR3 spans 16 residues. CDR3 loop: CASSHRQGSGANVLTF. As DNA, the CDR3 is TGCGCCAGCAGCCATAGACAGGGATCTGGGGCCAACGTCCTGACTTTC.

This rearrangement joins TRBV2 to TRBJ2-1, with 7 positions matching TRBD1. The CDR3 consists of 16 residues. With V trimmed by 4 bases and J by 2 bases, 8 bases remained unmatched. CDR1 is SNHLY and CDR2 is FYNNEI in the germline V gene. CDR3: CASSGRKGTAYNEQFF. In DNA form, the CDR3 reads TGTGCCAGCAGTGGAAGAAAAGGGACAGCCTACAATGAGCAGTTCTTC. Supplemented by reference TRBV2 and TRBJ2-1, the full variable domain reads EPEVTQTPSHQVTQMGQEVILRCVPISNHLYFYWYRQILGQKVEFLVSFYNNEISEKSEIFDDQFSVERPDGSNFTLKIRSTKLEDSAMYFCASSGRKGTAYNEQFFGPGTRLTVL.

V and J are TRBV6-5 and TRBJ2-7; TRBD1 is a possible D gene (6 bases). Trimming removed 6 bases at V and 3 bases at J, with 9 bases between. CDR3 length: 12 residues. Germline values: CDR1 MNHEY, CDR2 SVGAGI. In nucleotides, the CDR3 is TGTGCCAGCAGGGACAGATACTACGAGCAGTACTTC. This encodes CASRDRYYEQYF.

The rearrangement joins TRBV29-1 to TRBJ2-3; maybe TRBD1 (5 bases). This CDR3 comprises 13 residues. Trimming stripped 7 bases from V and 1 base from J, with 12 bases between. CDR1 is SQVTM and CDR2 is ANQGSEA in the germline V gene. The CDR3 DNA is TGCAGCGCGGCCGACAGCGGCACAGATACGCAGTATTTT. Its translation: CSAADSGTDTQYF.